A selection of T cell receptor beta chains follows, all from one sample in a study of blood T cell repertoires in COVID-19. This table comes from immunoSEQ multiplex PCR, and its TCRdb copy is limited to in-frame clones, with some not included. The repertoire holds roughly 200,000 clones, with around 80% as singletons. Sequenced: peripheral blood. The origin of the receptors is an older woman with acute or convalescent COVID-19. The CDR3 runs from the conserved cysteine through the conserved F or W. The order of the fields is D gene, J gene, clone size, CDR3 length, V gene, CDR3 DNA, CDR3 protein. The D gene is left open where the match is weak. The size of a clone is reported for some rows only, either as once, few or many, or as a class for expanded clones.

>-|TRBJ1-2|-|15|TRBV15
TGTGCCACCAGCGGTGGACAGTTAGGGGACTATGGCTATACCTTC
CATSGGQLGDYGYTF
>-|TRBJ2-5|-|16|TRBV18
TGTGCCAGCTCACCGAGAATACAGGGAGGGTCAGAGACCCAGTACTTC
CASSPRIQGGSETQYF
>TRBD1|TRBJ2-1|-|14|TRBV18
TGTGCCAGCTCACCGGGACAGGCCGACAATGAGCAGTTCTTC
CASSPGQADNEQFF
>-|TRBJ1-1|-|17|TRBV14
TGTGCCAGCAGCCCCCGGACAACCCTCCTTATGAACACTGAAGCTTTCTTT
CASSPRTTLLMNTEAFF
>TRBD1|TRBJ2-7|-|14|TRBV10-3
TGTGCCATCAGTGGGACAGGGGATAGCAACGAGCAGTACTTC
CAISGTGDSNEQYF
>-|TRBJ1-6|-|16|TRBV27
TGTGCCAGCAGTTTAGGACAATTCTCCTATAATTCACCCCTCCACTTT
CASSLGQFSYNSPLHF
>-|TRBJ2-1|-|16|TRBV24-1
TGTGCCACCAGTGATCTTGCGGGGCTGGACCACAATGAGCAGTTCTTC
CATSDLAGLDHNEQFF
>TRBD1|TRBJ2-2|-|16|TRBV11-3
TGTGCCAGCAGCCCCACCCGACAGGGGGTGACCGGGGAGCTGTTTTTT
CASSPTRQGVTGELFF
>TRBD1|TRBJ1-2|-|14|TRBV19
TGTGCCAGTAGATTTGGACAGGGAAACTATGGCTACACCTTC
CASRFGQGNYGYTF
>TRBD2|TRBJ2-1|many|15|TRBV18
TGTGCCAGCTCACAGGGACTAGCGGGAGACAATGAGCAGTTCTTC
CASSQGLAGDNEQFF
>-|TRBJ2-5|-|16|TRBV2
TGTGCCAGCAGTCCGGGCCCCTACAGGGCGCAAGAGACCCAGTACTTC
CASSPGPYRAQETQYF
>-|TRBJ2-7|-|12|TRBV28
TGTGCCAGCAGTTTCTCCCGTCGGGACAAGTACTTC
CASSFSRRDKYF
>TRBD1|TRBJ1-5|-|14|TRBV28
TGTGCCAGCCGGGACAGCCATAGCAATCAGCCCCAGCATTTT
CASRDSHSNQPQHF
>-|TRBJ2-4|-|16|TRBV5-1
TGCGCCAGCAGCTTGGCTAGCGACCTAGCCAAAAACATTCAGTACTTC
CASSLASDLAKNIQYF
>TRBD2|TRBJ2-5|-|15|TRBV7-8
TGTGCGGGCAGCAGCTTAGCTGGACTAGCAGAGACCCAGTACTTC
CAGSSLAGLAETQYF
>TRBD2|TRBJ2-1|-|14|TRBV9
TGTGCCAGCGCAGGGACTAGCGGCTACAATGAGCAGTTCTTC
CASAGTSGYNEQFF
>-|TRBJ2-5|-|13|TRBV7-7
TGTGCTAGCAGCCCCCCCGGAGCCGAAGCCCAGTACTTC
CASSPPGAEAQYF
>-|TRBJ1-5|-|15|TRBV12-5
TGTGCTAGTGGTAAGCGTATCGGGGTTGATCAGCCCCAGCATTTT
CASGKRIGVDQPQHF
>TRBD1|TRBJ1-1|few|14|TRBV5-6
TGTGCCAGCAGCCCGGGACAGGGGTGGACTGAAGCTTTCTTT
CASSPGQGWTEAFF
>-|TRBJ2-7|many|15|TRBV13
TGTGCCAGCAGCTTAGGGACGGCCCACTACTACGAGCAGTACTTC
CASSLGTAHYYEQYF
>-|TRBJ1-1|-|14|TRBV30
TGTGCCTGGAGCACCGGGACACCGAACACTGAAGCTTTCTTT
CAWSTGTPNTEAFF
>-|TRBJ2-3|-|11|TRBV29-1
TGCAGCGTTGATAGGGGGGATACGCAGTATTTT
CSVDRGDTQYF
>TRBD2|TRBJ2-2|-|14|TRBV30
TGTGCCTGGACTCCTAGCGGGAGGACCGGGGAGCTGTTTTTT
CAWTPSGRTGELFF